What follows are 3 T cell receptor beta chains derived from one specimen sequenced in a study of T cell responses to AZD1222 COVID-19 vaccine. This table comes from immunoSEQ multiplex PCR, and its TCRdb copy is limited to in-frame clones, with some not included. The table has around 180,000 clones, roughly 91% seen once; the top ten hold roughly 26%. The material sequenced was peripheral blood, taken 28 days after the second AZD1222 dose. Receptor source: an adult who received the AZD1222 COVID-19 vaccine.

V and J are TRBV5-1 and TRBJ2-5; the D gene is possibly TRBD1 (5 bases). Trimming left V 0 bases short and J 5 bases short, with 11 bases between. Germline values: CDR1 SGHRS, CDR2 YFSETQ. The CDR3 loop spans 14 amino acids. The CDR3 nucleotides read TGCGCCAGCAGCTTGGGGCAGGGTATCGAGACCCAGTACTTC. Its protein product is CASSLGQGIETQYF.

As for this clone: The identical CDR3 is also encoded by other nucleotide sequences in the sample. The CDR3 here is CASSPRRETQYF. CDR3 in DNA: TGTGCCAGCTCACCACGCAGGGAGACCCAGTACTTC. This chain joins TRBV18 and TRBJ2-5, with D unclear. CDR1 and CDR2 (germline): KGHSH, LQKENI. This CDR3 is 12 amino acids long. With 1 base removed from V and 5 bases from J, the gap between germline ends came to 5 bases.

J is TRBJ1-6 and V is TRBV9; weak D call: TRBD1 (5 bases). The CDR3 has 15 amino acids. The V end lost 3 bases, the J end lost 5 bases, and 12 bases lay between the germline ends. Germline V CDR1 and CDR2: SGDLS, YYNGEE. The DNA of the CDR3 is TGTGCCAGCAGCGCCCGGACACCTCATAATTCACCCCTCCACTTT. Translation gives CASSARTPHNSPLHF. The full variable domain, rest sourced from reference TRBV9 and TRBJ1-6, is DSGVTQTPKHLITATGQRVTLRCSPRSGDLSVYWYQQSLDQGLQFLIQYYNGEERAKGNILERFSAQQFPDLHSELNLSSLELGDSALYFCASSARTPHNSPLHFGNGTRLTVT.